One TCR beta chain is described in this entry. Its antigen remains unidentified. The treatment: oral pan-JAK inhibitor, 5-10 mg twice daily. Sorted out of PBMCs were CD4+ T cells and CD8+ T cells. The germline V gene has CDR1 MNHNS and CDR2 SASEGT. The CDR3 sequence is 15 residues long. V lost 5 bases and J lost 3; bases outside the gene matches: 5. This sample is drawn from a study of CD8+ T cells in alopecia areata. Whole-study findings and limits: Normal skin contains resident alphabeta T cells, and these are also sequenced in scalp samples.

The authors extracted RNA and reverse transcribed it into cDNA as the sequencing template. Some clones are missing from TCRdb's copy, which holds only in-frame ones; the method was immunoSEQ multiplex PCR. The table has about 140,000 clones, around 87% seen once; the top ten hold less than 15%. The V and J genes are TRBV6-1 and TRBJ2-7, with 12 bases lining up with TRBD2. The specimen comprised CD8+ T cells sorted from blood, sampled at week 4, from a patient treated with tofacitinib. The clonotype comes from a human donor with alopecia areata. This chain's CDR3 is CASSTRLAGDYEQYF. CDR3 coding DNA: TGTGCCAGCAGTACCAGACTAGCGGGGGACTACGAGCAGTACTTC.